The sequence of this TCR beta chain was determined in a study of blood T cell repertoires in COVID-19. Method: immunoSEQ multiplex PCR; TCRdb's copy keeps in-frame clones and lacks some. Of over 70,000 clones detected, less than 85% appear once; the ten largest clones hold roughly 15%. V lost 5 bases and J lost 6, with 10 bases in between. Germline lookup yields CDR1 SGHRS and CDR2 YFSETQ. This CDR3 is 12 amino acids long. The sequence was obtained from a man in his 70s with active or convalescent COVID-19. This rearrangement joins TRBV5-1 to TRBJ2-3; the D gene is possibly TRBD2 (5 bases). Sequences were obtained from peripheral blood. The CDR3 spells CASRRTSDTQYF. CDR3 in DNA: TGCGCCAGCAGGAGGACTTCTGATACGCAGTATTTT. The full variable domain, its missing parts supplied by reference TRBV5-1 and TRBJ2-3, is KAGVTQTPRYLIKTRGQQVTLSCSPISGHRSVSWYQQTPGQGLQFLFEYFSETQRNKGNFPGRFSGRQFSNSRSEMNVSTLELGDSALYLCASRRTSDTQYFGPGTRLTVL.